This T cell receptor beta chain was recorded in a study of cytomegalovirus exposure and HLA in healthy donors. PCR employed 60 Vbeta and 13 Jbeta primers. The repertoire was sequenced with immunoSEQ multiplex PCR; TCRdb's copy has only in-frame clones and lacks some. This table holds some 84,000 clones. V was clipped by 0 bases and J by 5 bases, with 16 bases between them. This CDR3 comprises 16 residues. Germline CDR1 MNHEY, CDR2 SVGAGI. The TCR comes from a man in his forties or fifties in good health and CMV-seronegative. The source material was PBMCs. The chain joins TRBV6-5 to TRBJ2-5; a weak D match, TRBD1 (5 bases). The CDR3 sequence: CASSYSRSQGGETQYF. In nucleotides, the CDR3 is TGTGCCAGCAGTTACTCAAGGAGCCAGGGTGGCGAGACCCAGTACTTC.